The 7 T cell receptor beta chains presented below share a single source sample, sequenced in a study of shared clonotypes between healthy human individuals. Assay: immunoSEQ multiplex PCR; the TCRdb copy retains only in-frame clones and omits some. Of roughly 500,000 clones listed, approximately 82% were seen once; the top ten hold more than 10%. Sequencing was carried out using PBMCs. The source is a woman in her 40s in good health. Some clones in this sample may be carry-over from other donors' samples.

The rearrangement links TRBV20-1 to TRBJ2-7; no clear D. Per germline, CDR1 DFQATT and CDR2 SNEGSKA (reference sequence). V lost 1 base and J lost 6, with 7 bases in between. CDR3 size: 11 residues. CDR3 nucleotide sequence: TGCAGTGCTAGAGGGTCTGTCGAGCAGTACTTC. Residues: CSARGSVEQYF.

This clone was counted between two and nine times. V is TRBV9 and J is TRBJ1-1; D not resolved. Trimming removed 3 bases from V and 4 bases from J, with 10 bases in between. Germline assignment: CDR1 SGDLS and CDR2 YYNGEE. The CDR3 loop spans 13 amino acids. The CDR3 coding sequence is TGTGCCAGCAGCGGCGACCGCGGCACTGAAGCTTTCTTT. The encoded protein is CASSGDRGTEAFF.

V and J are TRBV11-3 and TRBJ2-3, with a weak D call TRBD2 (5 bases). This CDR3 is 14 amino acids long. V shed 5 bases and J shed 4 bases, with 13 bases lying between them. CDR1 SGHNT and CDR2 YENEEA come from the germline V gene. CDR3 residues: CASSAGLTADTQYF. The CDR3 bases are TGTGCCAGCAGCGCGGGCCTCACGGCAGATACGCAGTATTTT.

The chain is built from TRBV11-2 and TRBJ2-3, with 10 bases identical to TRBD2. Trimming at V came to 5 bases and at J to 4 bases, leaving 6 bases not matched to a gene. Germline values: CDR1 SGHAT, CDR2 FQNNGV. The CDR3 covers 15 residues. CDR3 in amino acids: CASSPSGRVADTQYF. The CDR3 DNA is TGTGCCAGCAGCCCTAGCGGGAGAGTCGCAGATACGCAGTATTTT.

This chain uses TRBV2 with TRBJ1-2, with D unclear. The V end was cut by 8 bases, the J end by 7 bases, with 14 bases between. The CDR3 runs to 12 residues. The germline V gene encodes CDR1 SNHLY and CDR2 FYNNEI. The CDR3 sequence is CASSGFSLGYTF. The CDR3 bases are TGTGCCAGCTCTGGCTTTTCCCTTGGCTACACCTTC.

CDR3 DNA sequence: TGCGCCAGCAGCCAAGGGGCCGCCAGAGGGATTCACACCGGGGAGCTGTTTTTT. Translating it yields CASSQGAARGIHTGELFF. V and J are TRBV4-3 and TRBJ2-2; D possibly corresponds to TRBD2 (5 bases). Trimming pared 1 base from V and 3 bases from J, leaving 18 bases between. The CDR3 consists of 18 residues. Germline V gene lookup returns CDR1 LGHNA and CDR2 YSLEER.

The chain uses TRBV6-5 and TRBJ2-4; 7 nucleotides match TRBD2. The germline V gene has CDR1 MNHEY and CDR2 SVGAGI. V dropped 0 bases and J dropped 6; count of bases not matched to a gene: 8. The CDR3 covers 16 residues. The CDR3 region has the DNA TGTGCCAGCAGTTACTCGACTCCGGGCGGGGGAAACATTCAGTACTTC. It translates to CASSYSTPGGGNIQYF.